What follows is one TCR beta chain and its context. Its antigen remains unidentified. No base qualities exist here, and no much larger clone lies one base off it. The data are from a study of cytomegalovirus exposure and HLA in healthy donors (dated by TCRdb to 2017 to 2019). About the study as a whole: According to an earlier analysis of 587 of the donors, about 170 million T cells yielded 95 million to 140 million unique TCR beta sequences and 276 Gb of sequence data. About 280 gigabases of sequencing data and around 87 million unique TCR sequences were included in an early release covering 550 to 650 HLA-typed donors. The genetic ancestry cluster associated with self-reported Caucasian donors included over 65% of the approximately 430 genotyped donors. The study was designed to test whether signatures of past pathogen exposure could be identified by cataloging public T cell receptors. The study profiled the T cell repertoires of fewer than 850 subjects by immunosequencing and related them to cytomegalovirus serostatus. A separate validation cohort of roughly 130 different subjects was used in addition to the roughly 620-subject first cohort. To predict cytomegalovirus infection status, the study brought together high-throughput TCR immunosequencing, statistical association of individual TCRs with disease status, and machine learning. A later analysis re-analyzed previously published TCR beta repertoires from several hundred donors and added high-resolution HLA genotyping to study TCR occurrence patterns. The later analysis used no new phenotypic data to find candidate immune exposures, relying instead on TCR beta sequences and their occurrence across donors. An earlier analysis of 450 to 750 of the donors used high-throughput TCR beta sequencing to judge whether each TCR beta V gene segment behaved as functional or pseudogenic. Donor age, sex, ethnicity and CMV serostatus were compiled together with the repertoire data. A later genetic analysis took genome-wide SNP genotypes for about 65% of the roughly 670 donors and used that subset as a discovery cohort. Every discovery cohort repertoire had been produced on one sequencing platform. Both class I and class II loci were covered by HLA typing, at four-digit resolution. Typing coverage differed by locus: A, B, C, DRB1 and DQB1 were typed in about 620-630 donors, DQA1 in about 560, DPA1 in nearly 610, and DPB1 in just under 490. Roughly five DR-DQ haplotypes were handled as single units for association and clustering because linkage in the cohort was strong. Across 300 to 400 genotyped donors of the cohort, an average of about 200,000 unique TCR beta nucleotide sequences per donor were sequenced, and around 20% of those sequences were non-productive.

Library prep was done by the immunoSEQ multiplex PCR assay. The multiplex PCR relied on a mix of 60 forward primers for TCR Vbeta segments and 13 reverse primers for TCR Jbeta segments. The CDR3 region of rearranged TCR beta genes was amplified from genomic DNA by a multiplex PCR assay. The amplified TCR beta libraries were sequenced on the Illumina HiSeq System as 87-base-pair reads. The original pipeline was this. A later analysis tallied approximately 87 million unique TCR beta chains across the 610 or so repertoires, and some 12 million of those chains were shared by two or more donors. A nearest-neighbor algorithm error-corrected the raw reads and collapsed the reads into unique sequences, merging closely related sequences to remove PCR and sequencing errors. To assign V, D and J gene segments, CDR3 sequences were aligned to IMGT reference sequences. Each retained sequence needed at least a six-nucleotide match to both a V gene segment and a J gene segment. A rearrangement was called productive if the CDR3 had no stop codons and remained in frame with V and J, and every other rearrangement was called non-productive. CDR3 was defined by IMGT convention, running from the second conserved V-encoded cysteine to the conserved J-encoded phenylalanine. Sequences without an unambiguous match to a single V gene segment were excluded from the earlier analysis of about 630 of the donors. In an earlier analysis of approximately 590 of the donors, V segments were called functional above 56.7% productive rearrangements and were called segregating when the between-donor standard deviation exceeded 5%. A statistical classification framework was developed to diagnose cytomegalovirus status using the catalog of TCR beta chain sequences. In a later analysis, V and J genes were assigned by comparing TCR nucleotide sequences against IMGT/GENE-DB human TR gene sequences. The TCRdist pipeline was used in a later analysis to assign CDR3 sequences and most-parsimonious VDJ recombination scenarios. In a later analysis, each TCR beta chain was defined by its CDR3 amino acid sequence together with its V-gene family, and reads lacking a unique V-gene family were excluded. To address suspected cross-contamination and a sequencing artifact, a later analysis removed 592 highly shared, low-generation-probability nucleotide sequences. For each public chain, a later analysis derived a clonal expansion index from normalized ranks of inferred template counts within each repertoire. A later analysis computed generation probabilities with a VDJ recombination model fitted to out-of-frame rearrangements, and checked the results against IGoR. In a later analysis, TCR-TCR, TCR-HLA and TCR-CMV co-occurrence was scored with hypergeometric tests, and a repertoire-size bias correction was applied to TCR pairs. To estimate false discovery rates, a later analysis permuted the HLA or CMV assignments 20 times. In a later analysis, co-occurring TCRs were grouped using DBSCAN, with TCRdist sequence similarity added in when clustering inside HLA-allele-positive subsets. For co-occurrence clustering, repertoires with fewer than 30,000 or more than 120,000 public chains were excluded, along with roughly 5 repertoires with anomalous nucleotide sharing. TCRdb retrieved this table from immuneACCESS and kept in-frame rearrangements only. Not all clones are present; in checked studies, unresolved V genes account for under half, and no reason is known for the remainder. V and J calls and clone size are those listed in that table; D and trimming were worked out from the DNA. A total of just over 150,000 clones appear in this sample, roughly 79% of them only once. The ten largest account for around 0.89% of the sample.

What the authors observed across the whole study: Because counts were too low, fewer than 20 rarely observed V segments, including chromosome 9 orphons, were excluded from the earlier analysis of 587 of the donors. Presence/absence analyses assumed roughly uniform sequencing depth across donors, an assumption that may not hold. Most TCR sequences were observed very rarely across donors, whereas some public TCRs were present in many individuals. Cytomegalovirus status was reported to be diagnosed by the classifier with high specificity and sensitivity in both the original and validation cohorts. The authors suggested that the approach could potentially be extended to other disease states and immunological phenotypes. Because HLA typing was missing for some donors at each locus, association tests included only the typed subset. Only TCR beta chains were sequenced in this cohort, and the absence of alpha or paired-chain data limited detectable features. A later analysis found that most CMV-associated TCR beta chains appeared HLA-restricted, with HLA associations seemingly driven largely by CMV exposure. A further reported finding was that TCR beta sequences accurately predicted the HLA-A and HLA-B alleles for most subjects in the first cohort. Because the 87-base-pair reads could not distinguish some IMGT-functional V segments, including TRBV6-2 and TRBV6-3, those segments were excluded. When HLA alleles, especially DR and DQ, strongly co-occurred, TCR associations were difficult to assign to individual alleles. A later analysis found that TCR association rates varied across HLA loci, with DRB1 alleles showing the most associated TCRs and HLA-C alleles the fewest. The study listed 170 or so TCR beta chains as associated with cytomegalovirus. Immune exposure information for the cohort was limited to CMV serostatus. In a later analysis, HLA-associated TCR beta chains showed more clonal expansion and lower generation probabilities than non-associated chains that were equally common. The sequencing pipeline was judged likely to have produced a cluster of highly shared sequence variants as a technical artifact. According to a later analysis, parvovirus B19, influenza, CMV and Epstein-Barr virus appeared linked to several top co-occurrence clusters. A few of the identified cytomegalovirus-associated TCR beta chains were confirmed in vitro to be specific for cytomegalovirus antigens. In an earlier analysis of about 540 of the donors, most TCR beta V segments were observed in productive rearrangements about 87% or about 30% of the time, broadly matching IMGT annotations. In a later genetic analysis, fewer N-insertions in productive TCRs were reported among donors in an Asian-associated ancestry cluster than the roughly 700-donor mean. Linkage disequilibrium might explain the correlated functional status among segregating V segments, but an unknown experimental factor could not be ruled out. In a later analysis, 16,951 TCR beta sequences were associated with specific HLA alleles at a false discovery rate of 0.05. V-gene and J-gene trimming of TCR beta chains was associated with a missense DCLRE1C variant in a later genetic analysis, and the association was replicated in an independent cohort.

CDR1 and CDR2 (MNHEY, SVGAGI) derive from the germline V gene. Trimming at the junction amounts to 2 bases on V and 3 bases on J, and the germline ends lie 7 bases apart. The CDR3 numbers 13 residues from cysteine through phenylalanine. The sequence is cut down to CDR3 DNA, 39 bases in frame from base 1. The cohort consisted of 670 or so healthy bone marrow donors. Cohort members were all nominally healthy when sampled, although unrecorded immune exposures were likely present. The donor was CMV seropositive and belonged to the group of about 290 seropositive cohort members. Every donor gave a peripheral blood sample, and the peripheral blood mononuclear cells from that sample were used for TCR beta sequencing. Genomic DNA extraction from the blood cell samples was performed with the Qiagen DNeasy Blood Extraction Kit.

This chain joins TRBV6-5 to TRBJ1-1; TRBD1 is a weak D gene call, 5 bases matching. Material: PBMCs. The receptor was isolated from a woman in her forties or fifties in good health and CMV-seropositive. The CDR3 reads as follows: CASSYRGDTEAFF. Read as DNA, the sequence is TGTGCCAGCAGTTACCGGGGGGACACTGAAGCTTTCTTT.